These T cell receptor beta chains were read from a single sample in a study of Ad26.COV2.S vaccination and SARS-CoV-2 variants. The assay was immunoSEQ multiplex PCR, and TCRdb's table has in-frame clones only and misses some. The profile covers around 320,000 clones, with 85% appearing a single time and 2% to 2.5% taken by the ten largest. The sample consisted of peripheral blood, taken in a trial of Ad26.COV2.S vaccine versus placebo. These receptors all stem from a person between 18 and 65 years old who received the Ad26.COV2.S COVID-19 vaccine or a placebo. Both conserved end residues are part of each CDR3. The D gene is left open where the match is weak. Clone sizes are given selectively: once, few, many, or a class where the clone is expanded.

j_call d_call clone_size v_call cdr3_nt cdr3_aa
TRBJ2-7 - - TRBV6-5 TGTGCCAGCACTCCCGAGGGGCTCCCCTATTACGAGCAGTACTTC CASTPEGLPYYEQYF
TRBJ1-2 TRBD1 - TRBV6-4 TGTGCCAGCAGTGAGAGCAGGGGGGCCTTCGGCTACACCTTC CASSESRGAFGYTF
TRBJ2-2 - - TRBV5-1 TGCGCCAGCAGATACGGGGTCGGTCCCACCGGGGAGCTGTTTTTT CASRYGVGPTGELFF
TRBJ1-4 TRBD1 - TRBV7-6 TGTGCCAGCAGCCCGACGACAGGGGCTCATGAAAAACTGTTTTTT CASSPTTGAHEKLFF
TRBJ2-7 - - TRBV4-1 TGCGCCAGCAGCCAACTACAGGGCCACGAGCAGTACTTC CASSQLQGHEQYF
TRBJ1-1 - - TRBV28 TGTGCCAGCAGTTTCTGGCGGGAGAACACTGAAGCTTTCTTT CASSFWRENTEAFF
TRBJ2-6 - - TRBV2 TGTGCCAGCAGCGAGTGGAGCGGTTCAAGCTCTGGGGCCAACGTCCTGACTTTC CASSEWSGSSSGANVLTF
TRBJ1-5 - - TRBV19 TGTGCCAGTACATCGGCAGGGTCGGGCCAGCCCCAGCATTTT CASTSAGSGQPQHF
TRBJ1-3 TRBD1 - TRBV18 TGTGCCAGCTCCTCGACAGGGCTCTCTGGAAACACCATATATTTT CASSSTGLSGNTIYF
TRBJ1-6 - - TRBV11-2 TGTGCCAGCAGCTTAGTTAGGGATCCACCCCTCCACTTT CASSLVRDPPLHF
TRBJ2-5 TRBD1 - TRBV5-1 TGCGCCAGCAGCGGTGACAGGGGGGAGACCCAGTACTTC CASSGDRGETQYF
TRBJ1-3 - - TRBV29-1 TGCAGCGTTTCCGACAGTCCTGGAAACACCATATATTTT CSVSDSPGNTIYF
TRBJ2-4 - once TRBV10-3 TGTGCCATCGGGACCAAAAACATTCAGTACTTC CAIGTKNIQYF
TRBJ2-7 TRBD1 - TRBV10-3 TGTGCCATCACCAGACAGGGGTCAGACCCCTACGAGCAGTACTTC CAITRQGSDPYEQYF
TRBJ2-7 TRBD2 - TRBV7-2 TGTGCCAGCAGCTTATTAGCGGGGAACTCCTACGAGCAGTACTTC CASSLLAGNSYEQYF
TRBJ2-1 - - TRBV28 TGTGCCAGCAGAGGGGGCTCCTACAATGAGCAGTTCTTC CASRGGSYNEQFF
TRBJ2-3 - - TRBV30 TGTGCCTGGAACCCCCTGGGGAGCACAGATACGCAGTATTTT CAWNPLGSTDTQYF
TRBJ2-2 - - TRBV2 TGTGCCAGCAGTTTCGAGGGACTCGCGAACACCGGGGAGCTGTTTTTT CASSFEGLANTGELFF
TRBJ2-7 TRBD2 - TRBV19 TGTGCCAGTAGCGCGGGAGGGGGCACCTACGAGCAGTACTTC CASSAGGGTYEQYF
TRBJ2-1 - - TRBV27 TGTGCCAGCAGTATTATAGGCAATGAGCAGTTCTTC CASSIIGNEQFF
TRBJ1-2 - - TRBV6-5 TGTGCCAGCAGTTACGGGGCTAACTATGGCTACACCTTC CASSYGANYGYTF
TRBJ2-7 TRBD1 - TRBV29-1 TGCAGCGTTGTGGGACAGGGGGTATCCTACGAGCAGTACTTC CSVVGQGVSYEQYF
TRBJ1-2 - - TRBV29-1 TGCAGCGTTGAAGATCTTTCCGGGGGCTACTATGGCTACACCTTC CSVEDLSGGYYGYTF
TRBJ2-5 - - TRBV7-9 TGTGCCAGTGGGGAAGTGGTGGAGACCCAGTACTTC CASGEVVETQYF
TRBJ1-1 - - TRBV5-1 TGCGCCAGCAGCTTTGATGAAGGGGGGGACACTGAAGCTTTCTTT CASSFDEGGDTEAFF
TRBJ1-2 - - TRBV29-1 TGCAGCGCCAAACCCGGGACAACAGACTATGGCTACACCTTC CSAKPGTTDYGYTF
TRBJ2-7 TRBD1 - TRBV6-5 TGTGCCAGCAGTTTCCAACCCCAGGGGGAAGAGCAGTACTTC CASSFQPQGEEQYF
TRBJ1-1 TRBD1 few TRBV5-8 TGTGCCAGCAGGCGTAACCGGGACAGGGCGGCTGAAGCTTTCTTT CASRRNRDRAAEAFF
TRBJ1-2 TRBD1 - TRBV2 TGTGCCAGGCCGACAGGGGGCTATGGCTACACCTTC CARPTGGYGYTF
TRBJ2-7 - - TRBV11-2 TGTGCCAGCAGCTTAATCAGGGGAGAACTGAACGAGCAGTACTTC CASSLIRGELNEQYF
TRBJ2-1 TRBD2 - TRBV6-5 TGTGCCAGCTGCGGCGGGGGGGTCTACAATGAGCAGTTCTTC CASCGGGVYNEQFF
TRBJ2-1 - - TRBV28 TGTGCCAGCAGACCCCCAGGGAGGCCCAATGAGCAGTTCTTC CASRPPGRPNEQFF
TRBJ1-2 TRBD1 - TRBV3-1/TRBV3-2 TGTGCCAGCAGCCAAGACCAAAAACAGGGGTCGTATGGCTACACCTTC CASSQDQKQGSYGYTF
TRBJ2-1 - - TRBV6-6 TGTGCCAGCAGTTACTCTGCGTTGAGTCCCTACAATGAGCAGTTCTTC CASSYSALSPYNEQFF
TRBJ2-5 - - TRBV4-1 TGCGCCAGCAGCCGAAGCGCGACAGGTTTCCAAGAGACCCAGTACTTC CASSRSATGFQETQYF
TRBJ1-5 - - TRBV18 TGTGCCAGCTCACCACAGAAGGTTAGCAATCAGCCCCAGCATTTT CASSPQKVSNQPQHF
TRBJ1-1 - - TRBV15 TGTGCCACCGGAGGGGCGAACACTGAAGCTTTCTTT CATGGANTEAFF
TRBJ2-3 - - TRBV11-3 TGTGCCAGCAGCGACGTGGGGGGAAGCACAGATACGCAGTATTTT CASSDVGGSTDTQYF
TRBJ1-4 TRBD1 - TRBV15 TGTGCCACCAGCAGAGATCTCTTGTTACACCTAGACAGGGGGAGTGAAAAACTGTTTTTT CATSRDLLLHLDRGSEKLFF
TRBJ2-7 TRBD1 - TRBV11-3 TGTGCCAGCAGCTTAGTAGGGACCGGGACAGTGCCAGGGGAGCAGTACTTC CASSLVGTGTVPGEQYF
TRBJ2-5 - many TRBV28 TGTGCCAGCAGTTTGGGTGGGGGGGCCGTGGAGACCCAGTACTTC CASSLGGGAVETQYF
TRBJ1-5 TRBD1 - TRBV19 TGTGCCAGTAGGCAGGGGGCTTATAGCAATCAGCCCCAGCATTTT CASRQGAYSNQPQHF
TRBJ1-1 - few TRBV10-1 TGCGCCAGCAGTGAAGGAAGCGGGGGGTTAGCTTTCTTT CASSEGSGGLAFF
TRBJ2-7 - - TRBV7-9 TGTGCCAGCGATCTGGGGGGACGCGGCTACGAGCAGTACTTC CASDLGGRGYEQYF
TRBJ1-2 - - TRBV28 TGTGCCAGCAGTTTATATGACGTACCCGGTGGCTACACCTTC CASSLYDVPGGYTF
TRBJ2-2 - once TRBV5-1 TGCGCCAGCAGCTTGGTAGGGGACAAAGCGGAGCTGTTTTTT CASSLVGDKAELFF
TRBJ1-1 - - TRBV7-9 TGTGCCAGCAGCTCCTTCGCGGTCGCTGAAGCTTTCTTT CASSSFAVAEAFF
TRBJ1-3 - - TRBV10-2 TGCGCCAGCCTAGGAGGGGACTCTGGAAACACCATATATTTT CASLGGDSGNTIYF
TRBJ2-7 TRBD1 - TRBV12-5 TGTGCTAGTGGTTTGGGGGGACAGAGGTACGAGCAGTACTTC CASGLGGQRYEQYF
TRBJ2-5 TRBD1 - TRBV28 TGTGCCATCGCCGGGACAGCCTCGGCGGTGGAGACCCAGTACTTC CAIAGTASAVETQYF
TRBJ2-7 - - TRBV12-3/TRBV12-4 TGTGCCAGCAGGCGATCCCCCGGAGCTCGTGTGGAGTTC CASRRSPGARVEF
TRBJ2-7 TRBD1 - TRBV4-2 TGTGCCAGCAGCCAAGATGGGACAGGGTCGTACGAGCAGTACTTC CASSQDGTGSYEQYF
TRBJ1-2 - - TRBV6-5 TGCGCCAGCAGTTACGCAGGGGATCTCTCTGGCTACACCTTC CASSYAGDLSGYTF
TRBJ1-1 TRBD1 - TRBV10-3 TGTGCCATCAGTAGGACGGACAGGGAAGCTTTCTTT CAISRTDREAFF